The present TCR beta chain was sequenced within a study of beta chain features in type 1 diabetes. Whole-study findings and limits: At VDJ recombination sites, type 1 diabetes patients had fewer insertions and more deleted nucleotides. Naive, central memory and regulatory TCRB repertoires appeared more similar among patients than healthy donors. For Type 1 diabetes patients, all four CD4+ subsets carried TCRB CDR3s that were moderately but significantly shorter.

This clone occurred a few times. Its antigen is undetermined. This CDR3 region has 12 residues. Trimming removed 6 bases from V and 4 bases from J, with 7 bases in between. Germline assignment: CDR1 MNHEY and CDR2 SVGAGI. Expressed TCRB transcripts were sequenced because the entire RNA isolate underwent reverse transcription. Approximately 3.6 million reads per sample were averaged for naive, central memory and regulatory samples. Assay used: immunoSEQ multiplex PCR; TCRdb lists only in-frame clones, some missing. The table records 300,000 to 450,000 clones, 10% to 15% of them present only once. The sequenced material came from naive CD4+ T cells from blood. V gene TRBV6-5 combines with J gene TRBJ1-5, with D unresolved. The receptor was derived from a woman in her late teens or twenties with type 1 diabetes. The CDR3 here is CASRGGNQPQHF. The DNA for the CDR3 is TGTGCCAGCAGGGGAGGGAATCAGCCCCAGCATTTT.